This passage covers 18 T cell receptor beta chains from one sample sequenced in a study of cytomegalovirus exposure and HLA in healthy donors. 60 Vbeta and 13 Jbeta primers were used in PCR. Profiled with immunoSEQ multiplex PCR; TCRdb holds only in-frame clones, not every one. The data contain around 140,000 clones, around nine tenths of them singletons. The sequenced sample was PBMCs. The receptors were gathered from a woman aged 25-40 years in good health and CMV-seronegative.

The chain carries TRBV6-6 and TRBJ2-1; 9 bases map to TRBD2. CDR3 length equals 14 residues. V was clipped by 4 bases and J by 7 bases; unmatched bases: 5. Germline assignment: CDR1 MNHNY and CDR2 SVGAGI (reference sequence). CDR3 DNA sequence: TGTGCCAGCAGTTTCCTAGCGGGAAGAAATGAGCAGTTCTTC. It encodes CASSFLAGRNEQFF.

CDR3 loop: CASSPPYRGDGGYTF. CDR3 sequence (DNA): TGTGCCAGCTCACCACCGTACAGGGGCGATGGAGGCTACACCTTC. The chain has TRBV18 and TRBJ1-2; 7 bases map to TRBD1. This CDR3 has 15 residues. The trim removed 0 bases at V and 8 bases at J, leaving 9 bases unmatched. Germline lookup yields CDR1 KGHSH and CDR2 LQKENI.

The chain is built from TRBV10-3 and TRBJ1-2; 9 bases are a match to TRBD1. J was trimmed by 4 bases and V by 6 bases; bases with no gene match: 9. This CDR3 has 15 residues. Germline V gene lookup returns CDR1 ENHRY and CDR2 SYGVKD. This CDR3 reads CAIRPQGARGYGYTF. CDR3 in DNA: TGTGCCATCAGACCACAGGGGGCGCGGGGCTATGGCTACACCTTC.

This clone showed up just a few times. The V gene is TRBV7-9, the J gene TRBJ1-1; tentative D call: TRBD1 (5 bases). There are 12 residues in the CDR3. The germline CDR1 and CDR2 sequences are SEHNR and FQNEAQ (reference sequence). Trimming cost V 8 bases and J 5 bases, with 12 bases left between them. The CDR3 sequence: CASLSRGTEAFF. The CDR3 region has the DNA TGTGCCAGCTTGTCCCGGGGGACTGAAGCTTTCTTT.

This chain links TRBV10-3 with TRBJ2-3; TRBD1 agrees at 7 bases. The J segment lost 1 base and the V segment lost 6 bases, leaving 13 bases of the junction unmatched. Germline V gene lookup returns CDR1 ENHRY and CDR2 SYGVKD. The CDR3 loop spans 17 amino acids. The CDR3 DNA reads TGTGCCATCAGCCCATTCCCACAGGGGAAAGGCACAGATACGCAGTATTTT. Protein: CAISPFPQGKGTDTQYF.

The chain carries TRBV5-4 and TRBJ2-3; perhaps TRBD2 as D (6 bases). The length of the CDR3 is 15 residues. Trimming stripped 0 bases from V and 2 bases from J, with 10 bases between. Germline V gene sequence: CDR1 SGHNT, CDR2 YYREEE (reference sequence). CDR3 region: CASSLDGGFTDTQYF. The CDR3 nucleotides are TGTGCCAGCAGCTTGGACGGGGGTTTCACAGATACGCAGTATTTT.

The chain uses TRBV27 and TRBJ2-1; D gene unclear. The V gene's germline CDR1 is MNHEY and CDR2 SMNVEV (reference sequence). Trimming took off 4 bases at V and 0 bases at J, with 4 bases between the two ends. The CDR3 spans 13 residues. CDR3 sequence reads: CASSSSSYNEQFF. The CDR3 DNA follows: TGTGCCAGCAGTTCGAGCTCCTACAATGAGCAGTTCTTC.

The rearrangement links TRBV7-2 to TRBJ1-2; 7 nucleotides align to TRBD1. J was trimmed by 3 bases and V by 1 base; bases with no gene match: 5. In germline, CDR1 is SGHTA, CDR2 FQGNSA. The CDR3 covers 15 residues. DNA of the CDR3: TGTGCCAGCAGCTTAGATCGCAGGGGGGACTATGGCTACACCTTC. This codes for CASSLDRRGDYGYTF. Complete variable domain (other parts from reference TRBV7-2 and TRBJ1-2): GAGVSQSPSNKVTEKGKDVELRCDPISGHTALYWYRQSLGQGLEFLIYFQGNSAPDKSGLPSDRFSAERTGGSVSTLTIQRTQQEDSAVYLCASSLDRRGDYGYTFGSGTRLTVV.

The chain is built from TRBV28 and TRBJ1-2, with D perhaps matching TRBD1 (5 bases). CDR1 is MDHEN, CDR2 SYDVKM, per germline. The length of the CDR3 is 12 residues. V lost 3 bases, J lost 5 bases, and 7 bases lay in between. CDR3 sequence: CASSFRGYGYTF. CDR3 DNA sequence: TGTGCCAGCAGTTTTCGGGGGTATGGCTACACCTTC.

The chain is built from TRBV7-8 and TRBJ1-3, with D hard to call. Trimming stripped 2 bases from V and 1 base from J, with 6 bases between. The CDR3 is made up of 14 amino acids. Germline assignment: CDR1 SGHVS and CDR2 FQNEAQ. The CDR3 spells CASSLSRSGNTIYF. The CDR3 DNA is TGTGCCAGCAGCTTAAGCAGGTCTGGAAACACCATATATTTT. Filled out from reference TRBV7-8 and TRBJ1-3, the complete variable domain reads GAGVSQSPRYKVAKRGQDVALRCDPISGHVSLFWYQQALGQGPEFLTYFQNEAQLDKSGLPSDRFFAERPEGSVSTLKIQRTQQEDSAVYLCASSLSRSGNTIYFGEGSWLTVV.

Remarks on this clone: At one boundary the junction diverges from the germline segment, which might be a read error. This chain uses TRBV29-1 with TRBJ1-2; D may be TRBD1 (5 bases). The CDR3 runs 10 residues. CDR1 SQVTM and CDR2 ANQGSEA come from the germline V gene. CDR3: CSVLFPGLAF. Written as DNA, the CDR3 is TGCAGCGTTTTATTTCCAGGGCTTGCCTTC.

The chain recombines TRBV5-5 with TRBJ1-1; D gene ambiguous. This CDR3 is built from 14 residues. Germline-derived CDR1 and CDR2 are SGHKS and YYEKEE (reference sequence). V lost 0 bases, J lost 5 bases, and 11 bases lay in between. CDR3: CASSLGREATEAFF. In DNA, the CDR3 is TGTGCCAGCAGCTTGGGCAGAGAGGCTACTGAAGCTTTCTTT.

The chain's CDR3 is CASSLTGTGFPGELFF. CDR3 bases: TGTGCCAGCAGCTTGACCGGGACAGGGTTTCCCGGGGAGCTGTTTTTT. The chain uses TRBV5-4 and TRBJ2-2, with TRBD1 matching over 9 bases. V lost 1 base and J lost 6; bases outside the gene matches: 7. Germline V gives CDR1 SGHNT, CDR2 YYREEE (reference sequence). The CDR3 runs to 16 residues.

J is TRBJ2-1 and V is TRBV18; 13 nucleotides agree with TRBD2. This CDR3 comprises 15 residues. After removal of 3 bases from V and 6 bases from J, the junction contained 2 bases not matched to a gene. The germline V gene has CDR1 KGHSH and CDR2 LQKENI. The CDR3: CASSPWTSGSNEQFF. CDR3 sequence (DNA): TGTGCCAGCTCACCTTGGACTAGCGGGAGCAATGAGCAGTTCTTC.

Note on this clone: Other DNA sequences within the sample encode an identical CDR3. The chain employs TRBV9 and TRBJ2-3; no firm D call. Germline V gene sequence: CDR1 SGDLS, CDR2 YYNGEE. The CDR3 covers 13 residues. The V end was cut by 0 bases, the J end by 5 bases, with 7 bases between. The CDR3 coding sequence is TGTGCCAGCAGCGTAGGAGGTGGAGATACGCAGTATTTT. It yields the protein CASSVGGGDTQYF.

This chain links TRBV18 with TRBJ1-2; unclear D gene. Germline assignment: CDR1 KGHSH and CDR2 LQKENI. The CDR3 extends over 17 amino acids. Deletions cut 2 bases from V and 1 base from J, with 17 bases between. The CDR3 region has the DNA TGTGCCAGCTCACCAATGGTAGAAGGCACTAGTAACTATGGCTACACCTTC. It codes for CASSPMVEGTSNYGYTF.

The sample holds one count of this clone. The rearrangement uses TRBV7-2 and TRBJ1-1; D might be TRBD1 (5 bases). Looked up from germline, CDR1 is SGHTA and CDR2 is FQGNSA. This CDR3 region has 14 residues. The ends were cut back, 1 base at V and 1 base at J, with 7 bases in the middle. This CDR3 reads CASSLGGGNTEAFF. DNA of the CDR3: TGTGCCAGCAGCTTAGGCGGGGGGAACACTGAAGCTTTCTTT.

The CDR3 sequence is CASSFGQVDTEAFF. CDR3 coding DNA: TGTGCCAGCAGCTTCGGACAGGTGGACACTGAAGCTTTCTTT. This chain connects TRBV5-4 to TRBJ1-1, with 7 bases matching TRBD1. Losses at the gene ends were 2 bases for V and 3 bases for J; bases not matched to a gene: 4. The germline gives CDR1 SGHNT, CDR2 YYREEE (reference sequence). The CDR3 loop spans 14 amino acids.